One sample yielded the 25 T cell receptor beta chains listed below, sequenced in a study of blood T cells in healthy people across ages. Sample-barcoded 5' priming and a J-beta primer mix drove a second PCR of about 6 to 12 cycles. TCRdb re-called the 5' RACE reads through MiXCR, storing one row per CDR3 protein. The sample lists over a million distinct CDR3 sequences; approximately 38% were seen once. The sequencing sample was made of blood. The receptors were gathered from a woman under 30 in good health.

The sample holds many counts of this clonotype. This chain uses TRBV6-5 with TRBJ2-3; 8 bases match TRBD2. J lost 6 bases, V lost 7 bases, and 12 bases had no gene match. The germline V gene has CDR1 MNHEY and CDR2 SVGAGI. The CDR3 length is 15 residues. This CDR3 reads CASTPTPGGPDTQYF. CDR3 DNA: TGTGCCAGCACCCCTACCCCGGGAGGGCCCGATACGCAGTATTTT.

Notes on this clonotype: Its ends do not fully match the called genes, so a read error is possible. The chain joins TRBV27 to TRBJ2-1, with 8 nucleotides matching TRBD2. Germline CDR1 reads MNHEY; CDR2 reads SMNVEV (reference sequence). This CDR3 contains 13 residues. DNA for the CDR3: TGTGCCAGCAGTTCCGGGACTAGGAATGGGCAGTTCTTC. Protein product: CASSSGTRNGQFF.

This clonotype came up once. V is TRBV5-1 and J is TRBJ1-4, with a tentative D call TRBD1 (5 bases). V lost 0 bases, J lost 6 bases, and 12 bases lay in between. Germline V gene data show CDR1 as SGHRS and CDR2 as YFSETQ. The CDR3 loop spans 15 amino acids. CDR3 residues: CASSLDGATYEKLFF. DNA for the CDR3: TGCGCCAGCAGCTTGGACGGGGCCACTTATGAAAAACTGTTTTTT.

This chain joins TRBV14 and TRBJ2-3; TRBD2 agrees at 7 bases. The CDR3 extends over 16 amino acids. The ends lost 7 bases at V and 2 bases at J; junction bases unmatched: 12. From germline, CDR1 is SGHDN and CDR2 FVKESK. CDR3 in DNA: TGTGCCAGCACCTTTTTGGGGGGGTCAACCACAGATACGCAGTATTTT. Its translation: CASTFLGGSTTDTQYF.

This clonotype showed up just a few times. The chain has TRBV10-3 and TRBJ2-3, with unresolved D. Trimming stripped 0 bases from V and 6 bases from J, with 4 bases between. This CDR3 is built from 12 residues. The germline V gene has CDR1 ENHRY and CDR2 SYGVKD. In DNA form, the CDR3 reads TGTGCCATCAGTGAGTCTTGGGATACGCAGTATTTT. It yields the protein CAISESWDTQYF.

Worth noting for this clonotype: A read error may account for a junction end that differs from germline. V and J are TRBV6-4 and TRBJ1-2; D remains ambiguous. The germline gives CDR1 MRHNA, CDR2 SNTAGT. CDR3 length equals 13 residues. The CDR3 region has the DNA TGTGCCGGCAGTGACTCGACAAACTGTGGCTACACCTTC. Protein: CAGSDSTNCGYTF.

This clonotype was counted only a few times. The gene calls are TRBV15 and TRBJ2-1; tentatively, D is TRBD2 (5 bases). V was clipped by 5 bases and J by 4 bases, with 12 bases between them. Germline V gives CDR1 LNHNV, CDR2 YYDKDF (reference sequence). The length of the CDR3 is 14 residues. Here the CDR3 reads CATSQKSGYNEQFF. As DNA, the CDR3 is TGTGCCACCAGCCAAAAATCGGGGTACAATGAGCAGTTCTTC. Complete variable domain (other parts from reference TRBV15 and TRBJ2-1): DAMVIQNPRYQVTQFGKPVTLSCSQTLNHNVMYWYQQKSSQAPKLLFHYYDKDFNNEADTPDNFQSRRPNTSFCFLDIRSPGLGDTAMYLCATSQKSGYNEQFFGPGTRLTVL.

This chain connects TRBV24-1 to TRBJ2-7, with D possibly being TRBD1 or TRBD2 (6 bases each). The V gene's germline CDR1 is KGHDR and CDR2 SFDVKD. V lost 7 bases and J 4 bases, leaving 19 bases between the germline ends. This CDR3 has 15 amino acids. CDR3 region: CATRTLLEGGYEQYF. The CDR3 DNA follows: TGTGCCACCAGGACGTTACTTGAAGGGGGGTACGAGCAGTACTTC.

J is TRBJ2-2 and V is TRBV20-1, with a tentative D call TRBD1 (6 bases). Trimming stripped 3 bases from V and 4 bases from J, with 12 bases between. The CDR3 consists of 14 residues. Germline V gene sequence: CDR1 DFQATT, CDR2 SNEGSKA (reference sequence). CDR3 coding DNA: TGCAGTGCTAGGGCAGGGGTTGTCACCGGGGAGCTGTTTTTT. It translates to CSARAGVVTGELFF.

The chain carries TRBV5-1 and TRBJ2-2; 11 bases align to TRBD1. The CDR3 totals 15 residues. Losses at the gene ends were 4 bases for V and 6 bases for J; bases not matched to a gene: 5. Germline CDR1 SGHRS, CDR2 YFSETQ. The CDR3 DNA is TGCGCCAGCAGCCAGGGACAGGGGGTATCCGGGGAGCTGTTTTTT. Protein sequence: CASSQGQGVSGELFF. Complete variable domain (other parts from reference TRBV5-1 and TRBJ2-2): KAGVTQTPRYLIKTRGQQVTLSCSPISGHRSVSWYQQTPGQGLQFLFEYFSETQRNKGNFPGRFSGRQFSNSRSEMNVSTLELGDSALYLCASSQGQGVSGELFFGEGSRLTVL.

CDR3 loop: CASSEALAGRDEQYF. The CDR3 DNA sequence: TGTGCCAGCAGTGAAGCACTGGCAGGGCGGGACGAGCAGTACTTC. The chain recombines TRBV6-1 with TRBJ2-4; tentatively, D is TRBD1 or TRBD2 (5 bases each). The DNA matches TRBJ2-7 better at its end, which makes the J call doubtful. CDR3 length equals 15 residues. From germline, CDR1 is MNHNS and CDR2 SASEGT.

The chain is built from TRBV4-1 and TRBJ2-7; TRBD2 matches at 13 bases. The length of the CDR3 is 16 residues. Germline assignment: CDR1 MGHRA and CDR2 YSYEKL. Germline trimming cut 4 bases from V and 3 bases from J; bases unmatched to any gene: 6. CDR3 in DNA: TGCGCCAGCAGCCCGGGACTAGCGGGGATGAACTACGAGCAGTACTTC. Residues: CASSPGLAGMNYEQYF.

Only a few counts were recorded for this clonotype. The chain couples TRBV11-1 to TRBJ2-4; D possibly corresponds to TRBD2 (5 bases). This CDR3 has 14 residues. Germline CDR1 SGHAT, CDR2 FQDESV (reference sequence). V lost 5 bases and J 13 bases, leaving 21 bases between the germline ends. CDR3 in amino acids: CASSLVVGDYKQYF. As DNA, the CDR3 is TGTGCCAGCAGCCTGGTAGTCGGCGACTACAAGCAGTACTTC. Full variable domain (outside the CDR3, taken from reference TRBV11-1 and TRBJ2-4): EAEVAQSPRYKITEKSQAVAFWCDPISGHATLYWYRQILGQGPELLVQFQDESVVDDSQLPKDRFSAERLKGVDSTLKIQPAELGDSAMYLCASSLVVGDYKQYFGAGTRLSVL.

This clonotype was counted a few times. The chain has TRBV16 and TRBJ1-1; 9 positions agree with TRBD1. V dropped 3 bases and J dropped 5; count of bases not matched to a gene: 4. Germline CDR1 and CDR2: KGHSY and FQNENV. The CDR3 runs 14 residues. The CDR3 sequence: CASSHGTGKTEAFF. In DNA, the CDR3 is TGTGCCAGCAGCCACGGGACAGGGAAAACTGAAGCTTTCTTT.

CDR3 bases: TGTGCCAGCACTCTTCCGGGGGACGGGCGCCTGACTGAAGCTTTCTTT. As protein: CASTLPGDGRLTEAFF. The chain couples TRBV28 to TRBJ1-1, with D possibly matching TRBD1 (5 bases). The germline V and J ends were trimmed by 7 bases and 5 bases, with 23 bases remaining between them. Germline V lookup: CDR1 MDHEN, CDR2 SYDVKM. The CDR3 runs 16 residues.

CDR3 DNA: TGTGCCAGCAGTGAATTGCGGGACAGGGTTAAGGGGCAGCCCCAGCATTTT. Translation: CASSELRDRVKGQPQHF. The chain carries TRBV2 and TRBJ1-5; TRBD1 agrees at 9 bases. This CDR3 has 17 residues. V was pared by 2 bases and J by 7 bases, with 12 bases of the junction left unmatched. Looked up from germline, CDR1 is SNHLY and CDR2 is FYNNEI.

The chain is built from TRBV7-2 and TRBJ1-2, with D possibly being TRBD1 (5 bases). Trimming left V 5 bases short and J 0 bases short, with 16 bases between. The CDR3 totals 16 residues. The germline gives CDR1 SGHTA, CDR2 FQGNSA. The CDR3 spells CASSPSAGLSNYGYTF. Here the CDR3 DNA reads TGTGCCAGCAGCCCGTCGGCAGGGCTCTCTAACTATGGCTACACCTTC.

The chain links TRBV12-3 or TRBV12-4 to TRBJ2-1; TRBD1 matches at 7 bases. This CDR3 is 18 amino acids long. V dropped 6 bases and J dropped 9; count of bases not matched to a gene: 23. CDR3: CASSSYGPRDRDHPEQFF. The DNA for the CDR3 is TGTGCCAGCAGCTCCTATGGGCCCCGCGACAGGGATCATCCTGAGCAGTTCTTC.

This clonotype was found a few times. The V gene is TRBV3-1, the J gene TRBJ2-3; weak D call: TRBD2 (5 bases). Germline V lookup: CDR1 LGHDT, CDR2 YNNKEL (reference sequence). CDR3 length: 17 residues. Between the trimmed V and J ends, which lost 1 base and 3 bases, there was a span of 17 bases. CDR3 nucleotide sequence: TGTGCCAGCAGCCAAGTACCTTTGAGGGCGCCGACAGATACGCAGTATTTT. As protein: CASSQVPLRAPTDTQYF.

A note on this clonotype: A read error may explain this, as a much larger clone is one base away. The chain uses TRBV20-1 and TRBJ2-1, with TRBD2 identical over 7 bases. The germline V gene has CDR1 DFQATT and CDR2 SNEGSKA (reference sequence). This CDR3 is built from 15 residues. The DNA of the CDR3 is TGCAGTGCTCCGAGCCAAAGCGGGAAGTACAATGAGCAGCTCTTC. It is translated as CSAPSQSGKYNEQLF.

This clonotype was picked up a small number of times. The V gene is TRBV20-1, the J gene TRBJ2-4; perhaps TRBD2 as D (6 bases). Trimming stripped 6 bases from V and 4 bases from J, with 16 bases between. The CDR3 runs to 14 residues. From germline, CDR1 is DFQATT and CDR2 SNEGSKA (reference sequence). The DNA for the CDR3 is TGCAGTGCCCATTACGGGACTGGGAAAAACATTCAGTACTTC. Its protein product is CSAHYGTGKNIQYF.

The chain couples TRBV5-1 to TRBJ2-3, with 7 nucleotides matching TRBD1. The length of the CDR3 is 15 residues. J gave up 6 bases and V 0 bases, and 7 bases lay outside the gene matches. Germline V gives CDR1 SGHRS, CDR2 YFSETQ. The CDR3 DNA sequence: TGCGCCAGCAGCTTGGAACAGGGGAGAATCGATACGCAGTATTTT. It translates to CASSLEQGRIDTQYF. Complete variable domain (other parts from reference TRBV5-1 and TRBJ2-3): KAGVTQTPRYLIKTRGQQVTLSCSPISGHRSVSWYQQTPGQGLQFLFEYFSETQRNKGNFPGRFSGRQFSNSRSEMNVSTLELGDSALYLCASSLEQGRIDTQYFGPGTRLTVL.

This clonotype has more than one count but fewer than ten. One end of the junction varies from germline; a read error may be responsible. The CDR3 nucleotides are TGTGCCAGTCTTAAGGGTGCCGGGGAGACCCAGTACTTT. It is translated as CASLKGAGETQYF. The rearrangement uses TRBV3-1 and TRBJ2-5, with D perhaps matching TRBD2 (5 bases). CDR1 and CDR2 (germline): LGHDT, YNNKEL (reference sequence). This CDR3 is built from 13 residues.

The chain is built from TRBV5-5 and TRBJ2-1; 8 bases map to TRBD1. Losses at the gene ends were 6 bases for V and 5 bases for J; bases not matched to a gene: 7. The germline CDR1 and CDR2 sequences are SGHKS and YYEKEE (reference sequence). The CDR3 length is 14 residues. This CDR3 reads CASTLQGGNNEQFF. The DNA of the CDR3 is TGTGCCAGCACCTTACAGGGGGGCAACAATGAGCAGTTCTTC.

V is TRBV29-1 and J is TRBJ2-7, with unresolved D. Trimming took off 3 bases at V and 6 bases at J, with 3 bases between the two ends. The CDR3 totals 9 residues. Germline V gene sequence: CDR1 SQVTM, CDR2 ANQGSEA. The CDR3 region has the DNA TGCAGCGTTGAGACCGAGCAGTACTTC. As protein: CSVETEQYF.